The present T cell receptor (beta chain) was sequenced within a study of shared clonotypes between healthy human individuals. Details on this clone: Antigen: not known. Within the sample, other DNA sequences also encode this same CDR3.

The study, taken as a whole, reports: The study found lower generation probabilities in non-shared clonotypes than in those shared by all four donors.

CD45RO-negative CD8 cells positively selected for CCR7 made up the naive population, which excluded terminally differentiated effector memory CD45RA+ cells. The assay ran at deep level. Sequenced by immunoSEQ multiplex PCR; TCRdb stores in-frame clones only, minus some. The sample includes 1.5 million to 2.5 million clones, around 96% of them seen just once. The CDR3 consists of 15 residues. V trimming: 0 bases; J trimming: 0 bases; junction bases outside the gene matches: 0. CDR1 and CDR2 (germline): SGDLS, YYNGEE. J is TRBJ1-1 and V is TRBV9; TRBD1 aligns across 9 bases. What was sequenced was naive CD8+ T cells sorted from blood. The receptor's source is a man between 18 and 29 years old in good health. DNA of the CDR3: TGTGCCAGCAGCGTAGGGACAGGGGTGAACACTGAAGCTTTCTTT. Translated, it gives CASSVGTGVNTEAFF. The variable domain in full, with the rest retrieved from reference TRBV9 and TRBJ1-1, is DSGVTQTPKHLITATGQRVTLRCSPRSGDLSVYWYQQSLDQGLQFLIQYYNGEERAKGNILERFSAQQFPDLHSELNLSSLELGDSALYFCASSVGTGVNTEAFFGQGTRLTVV.